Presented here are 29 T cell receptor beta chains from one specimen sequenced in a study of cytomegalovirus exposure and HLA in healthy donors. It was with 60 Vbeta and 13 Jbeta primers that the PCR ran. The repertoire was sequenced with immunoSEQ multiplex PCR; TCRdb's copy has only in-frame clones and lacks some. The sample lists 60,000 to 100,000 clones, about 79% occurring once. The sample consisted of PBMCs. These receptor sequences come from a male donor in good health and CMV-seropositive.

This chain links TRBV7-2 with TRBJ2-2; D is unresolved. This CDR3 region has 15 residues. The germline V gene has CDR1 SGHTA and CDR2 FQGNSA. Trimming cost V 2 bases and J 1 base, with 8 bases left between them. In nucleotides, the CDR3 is TGTGCCAGCAGCTTAAATCCCAGGAACACCGGGGAGCTGTTTTTT. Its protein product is CASSLNPRNTGELFF.

CDR3 sequence (DNA): TGCGCCAGCAGCGCACCAGACAGGGGCGAGCAGTACTTC. Protein sequence: CASSAPDRGEQYF. The V and J genes are TRBV5-1 and TRBJ2-7, with TRBD1 identical over 8 bases. Germline assignment: CDR1 SGHRS and CDR2 YFSETQ. This CDR3 comprises 13 residues. V shed 4 bases, J shed 6 bases, and the junction held 6 bases outside the gene matches.

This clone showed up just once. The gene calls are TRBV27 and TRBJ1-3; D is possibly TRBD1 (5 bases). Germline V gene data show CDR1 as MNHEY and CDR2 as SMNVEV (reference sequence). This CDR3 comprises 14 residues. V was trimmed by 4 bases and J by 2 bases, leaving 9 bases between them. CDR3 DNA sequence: TGTGCCAGCAGTTGGGGCCCACCTGGAAACACCATATATTTT. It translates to CASSWGPPGNTIYF.

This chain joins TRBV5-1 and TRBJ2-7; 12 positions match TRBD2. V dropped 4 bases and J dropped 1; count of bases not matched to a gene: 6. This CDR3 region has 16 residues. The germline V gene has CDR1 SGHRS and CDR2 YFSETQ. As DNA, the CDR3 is TGCGCCAGCAGCCCTATCGGACTAGCGGGATCCTACGAGCAGTACTTC. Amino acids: CASSPIGLAGSYEQYF.

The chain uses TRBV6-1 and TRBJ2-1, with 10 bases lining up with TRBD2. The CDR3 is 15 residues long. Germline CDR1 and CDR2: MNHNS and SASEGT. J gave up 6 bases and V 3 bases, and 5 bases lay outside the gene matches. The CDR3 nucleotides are TGTGCCAGCAGTGATTCTAGCGGGGGTCCCAATGAGCAGTTCTTC. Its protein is CASSDSSGGPNEQFF.

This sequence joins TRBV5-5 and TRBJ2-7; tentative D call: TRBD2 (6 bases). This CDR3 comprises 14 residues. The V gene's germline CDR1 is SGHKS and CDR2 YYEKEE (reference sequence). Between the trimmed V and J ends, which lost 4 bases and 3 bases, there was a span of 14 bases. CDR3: CASSDRLGLYEQYF. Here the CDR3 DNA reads TGTGCCAGCAGCGATCGACTAGGACTCTACGAGCAGTACTTC.

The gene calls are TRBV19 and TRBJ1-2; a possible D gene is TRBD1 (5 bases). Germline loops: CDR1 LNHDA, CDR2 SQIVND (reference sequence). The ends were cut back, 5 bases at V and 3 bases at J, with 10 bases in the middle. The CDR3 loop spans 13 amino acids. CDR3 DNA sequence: TGTGCCAGTAGTGAAGGGGATGACTATGGCTACACCTTC. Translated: CASSEGDDYGYTF.

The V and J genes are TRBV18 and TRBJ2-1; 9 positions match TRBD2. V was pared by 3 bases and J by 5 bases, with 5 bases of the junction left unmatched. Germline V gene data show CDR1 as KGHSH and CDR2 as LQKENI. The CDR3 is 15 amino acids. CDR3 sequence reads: CASSPPSGNHNEQFF. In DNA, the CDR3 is TGTGCCAGCTCACCGCCTAGCGGGAACCACAATGAGCAGTTCTTC. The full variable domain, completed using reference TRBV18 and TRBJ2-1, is NAGVMQNPRHLVRRRGQEARLRCSPMKGHSHVYWYRQLPEEGLKFMVYLQKENIIDESGMPKERFSAEFPKEGPSILRIQQVVRGDSAAYFCASSPPSGNHNEQFFGPGTRLTVL.

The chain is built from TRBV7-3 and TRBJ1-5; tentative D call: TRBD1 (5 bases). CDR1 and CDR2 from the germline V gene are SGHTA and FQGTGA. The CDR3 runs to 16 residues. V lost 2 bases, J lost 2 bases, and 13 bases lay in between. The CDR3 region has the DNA TGTGCCAGCAGCTTAGCCGGGGGACTAGGCAATCAGCCCCAGCATTTT. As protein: CASSLAGGLGNQPQHF.

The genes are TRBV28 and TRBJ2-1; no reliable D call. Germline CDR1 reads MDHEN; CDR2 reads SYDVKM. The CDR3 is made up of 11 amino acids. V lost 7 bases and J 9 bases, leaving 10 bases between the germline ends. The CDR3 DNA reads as TGTGCCAGCATGGGCTCGCCTGAGCAGTTCTTC. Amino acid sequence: CASMGSPEQFF.

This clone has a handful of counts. The CDR3 sequence is CASSFGDTQYF. The CDR3, as DNA: TGTGCCAGCAGTTTCGGTGATACGCAGTATTTT. The chain combines TRBV6-1 with TRBJ2-3; no clear D. From germline, CDR1 is MNHNS and CDR2 SASEGT. This CDR3 is 11 amino acids long. V was cut by 5 bases and J by 6 bases, with 6 bases left in between.

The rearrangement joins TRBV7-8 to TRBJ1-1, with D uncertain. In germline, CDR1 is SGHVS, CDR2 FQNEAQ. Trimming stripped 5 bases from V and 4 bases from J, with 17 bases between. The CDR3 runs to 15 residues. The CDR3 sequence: CASSIVGMGSTEAFF. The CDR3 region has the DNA TGTGCCAGCAGCATCGTGGGCATGGGGAGCACTGAAGCTTTCTTT.

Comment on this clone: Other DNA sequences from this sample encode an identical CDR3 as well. Written as DNA, the CDR3 is TGTGCCAGCAGCGTAGGCACTAGCGGGAGCACAGATACGCAGTATTTT. Its protein is CASSVGTSGSTDTQYF. The chain joins TRBV9 to TRBJ2-3; 9 bases are a match to TRBD2. From germline, CDR1 is SGDLS and CDR2 YYNGEE. V gave up 0 bases and J gave up 0 bases; unmatched junction bases: 2. The CDR3 is made up of 16 amino acids.

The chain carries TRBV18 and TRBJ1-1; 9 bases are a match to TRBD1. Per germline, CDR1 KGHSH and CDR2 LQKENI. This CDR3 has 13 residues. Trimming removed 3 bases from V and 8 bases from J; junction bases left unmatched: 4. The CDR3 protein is CASSPGQGSEAFF. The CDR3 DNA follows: TGTGCCAGCTCACCCGGACAGGGGTCCGAAGCTTTCTTT.

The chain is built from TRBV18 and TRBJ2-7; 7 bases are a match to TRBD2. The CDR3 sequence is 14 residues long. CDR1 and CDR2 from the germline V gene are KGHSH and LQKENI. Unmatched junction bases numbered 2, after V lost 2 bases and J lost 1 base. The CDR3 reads CASSPWGGSYEQYF. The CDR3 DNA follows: TGTGCCAGCTCACCATGGGGAGGGTCCTACGAGCAGTACTTC.

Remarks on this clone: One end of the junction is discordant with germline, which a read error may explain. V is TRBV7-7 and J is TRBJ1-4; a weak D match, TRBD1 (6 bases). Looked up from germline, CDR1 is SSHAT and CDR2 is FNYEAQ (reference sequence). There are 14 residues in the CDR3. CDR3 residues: CASSQGYGNEKLFF. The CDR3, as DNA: TGTGCTAGCAGCCAGGGGTATGGTAATGAAAAACTGTTTTTT. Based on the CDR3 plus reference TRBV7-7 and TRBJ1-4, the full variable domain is GAGVSQSPRYKVTKRGQDVTLRCDPISSHATLYWYQQALGQGPEFLTYFNYEAQPDKSGLPSDRFSAERPEGSISTLTIQRTEQRDSAMYRCASSQGYGNEKLFFGSGTQLSVL.

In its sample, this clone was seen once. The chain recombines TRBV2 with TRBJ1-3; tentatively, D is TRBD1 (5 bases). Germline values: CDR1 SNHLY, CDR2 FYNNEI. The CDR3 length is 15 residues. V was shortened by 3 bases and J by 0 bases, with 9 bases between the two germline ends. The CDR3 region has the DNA TGTGCCAGCAGTGACCAGGGCCCCTCTGGAAACACCATATATTTT. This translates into CASSDQGPSGNTIYF.

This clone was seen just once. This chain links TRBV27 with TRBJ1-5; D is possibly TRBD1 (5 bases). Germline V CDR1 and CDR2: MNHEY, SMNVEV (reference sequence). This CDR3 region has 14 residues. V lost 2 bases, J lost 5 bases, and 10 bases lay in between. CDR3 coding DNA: TGTGCCAGCAGTTTAAGGGCAGGGCATCAGCCCCAGCATTTT. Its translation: CASSLRAGHQPQHF.

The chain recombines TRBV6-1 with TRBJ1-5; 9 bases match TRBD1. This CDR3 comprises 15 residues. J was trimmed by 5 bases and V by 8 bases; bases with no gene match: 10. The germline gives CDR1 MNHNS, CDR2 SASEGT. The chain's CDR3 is CASHYRTGADQPQHF. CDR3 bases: TGTGCCAGCCACTACCGGACAGGGGCTGATCAGCCCCAGCATTTT.

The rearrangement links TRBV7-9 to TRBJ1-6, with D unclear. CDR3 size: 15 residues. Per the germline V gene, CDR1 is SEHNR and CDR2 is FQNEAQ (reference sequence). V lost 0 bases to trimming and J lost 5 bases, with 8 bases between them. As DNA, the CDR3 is TGTGCCAGCAGCTTAGCGGTAGCTGATAATTCACCCCTCCACTTT. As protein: CASSLAVADNSPLHF.

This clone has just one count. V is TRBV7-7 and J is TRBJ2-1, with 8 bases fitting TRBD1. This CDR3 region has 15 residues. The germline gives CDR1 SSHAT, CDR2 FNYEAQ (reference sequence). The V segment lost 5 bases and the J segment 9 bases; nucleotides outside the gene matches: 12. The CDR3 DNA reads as TGTGCCAGCAGCCCCATCGGGACAGGCAGGGGTGAGCAGTTCTTC. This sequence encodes CASSPIGTGRGEQFF.

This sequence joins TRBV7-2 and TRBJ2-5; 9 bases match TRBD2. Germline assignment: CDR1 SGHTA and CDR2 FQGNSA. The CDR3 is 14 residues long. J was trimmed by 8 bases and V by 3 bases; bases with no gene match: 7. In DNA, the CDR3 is TGTGCCAGCAGCTTTGGCGGGGGGGGGCACACCCAGTACTTC. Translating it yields CASSFGGGGHTQYF.

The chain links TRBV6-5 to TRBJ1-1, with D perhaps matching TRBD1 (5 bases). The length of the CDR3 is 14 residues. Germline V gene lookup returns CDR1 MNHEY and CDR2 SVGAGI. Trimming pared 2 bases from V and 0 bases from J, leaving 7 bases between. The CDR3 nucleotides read TGTGCCAGCAGTTACGACAGCATGAACACTGAAGCTTTCTTT. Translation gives CASSYDSMNTEAFF.

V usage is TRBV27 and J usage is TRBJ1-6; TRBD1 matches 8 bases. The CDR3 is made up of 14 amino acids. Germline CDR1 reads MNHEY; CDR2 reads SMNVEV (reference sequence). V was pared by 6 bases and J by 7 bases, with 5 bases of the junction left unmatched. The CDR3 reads CASRTGVWNSPLHF. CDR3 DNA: TGTGCCAGCAGGACAGGGGTATGGAATTCACCCCTCCACTTT.

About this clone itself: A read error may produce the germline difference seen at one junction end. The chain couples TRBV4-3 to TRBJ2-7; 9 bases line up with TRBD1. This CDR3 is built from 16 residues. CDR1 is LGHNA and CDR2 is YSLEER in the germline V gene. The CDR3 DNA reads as TGCGCCAGCAGCCAAGGGCCGGGACAGGGAAGCTACGGGCAGTACTTC. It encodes CASSQGPGQGSYGQYF.

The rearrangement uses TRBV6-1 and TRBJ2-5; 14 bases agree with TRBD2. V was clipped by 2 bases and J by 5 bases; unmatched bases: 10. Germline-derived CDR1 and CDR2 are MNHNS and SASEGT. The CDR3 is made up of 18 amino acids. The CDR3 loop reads CASSEKRLAGGLGETQYF. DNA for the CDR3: TGTGCCAGCAGTGAAAAAAGACTAGCGGGAGGGCTGGGGGAGACCCAGTACTTC.

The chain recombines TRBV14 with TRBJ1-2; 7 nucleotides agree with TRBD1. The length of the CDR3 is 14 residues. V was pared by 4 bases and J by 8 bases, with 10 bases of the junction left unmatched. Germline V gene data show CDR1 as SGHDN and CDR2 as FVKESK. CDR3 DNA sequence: TGTGCCAGCAGCCCCTGGGGACAGATCCCCGGCTACACCTTC. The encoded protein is CASSPWGQIPGYTF.

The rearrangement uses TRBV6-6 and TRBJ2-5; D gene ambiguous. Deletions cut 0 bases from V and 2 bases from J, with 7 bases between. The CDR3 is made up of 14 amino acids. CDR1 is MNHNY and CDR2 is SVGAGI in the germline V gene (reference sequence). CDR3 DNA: TGTGCCAGCAGTTACTCCCGGGTTCAAGAGACCCAGTACTTC. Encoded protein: CASSYSRVQETQYF.

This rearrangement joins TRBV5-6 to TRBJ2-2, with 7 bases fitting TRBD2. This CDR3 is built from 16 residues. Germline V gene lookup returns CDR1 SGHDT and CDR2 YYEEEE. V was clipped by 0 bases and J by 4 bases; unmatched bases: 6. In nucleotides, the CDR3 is TGTGCCAGCAGCTTGGTCGGGGGGAGGCGCACCGGGGAGCTGTTTTTT. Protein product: CASSLVGGRRTGELFF.